Shown below are 8 T cell receptor beta chains from a single sample sequenced in a study of shared clonotypes between healthy human individuals. Positive CCR7 selection of CD45RO-negative cells yielded the naive CD8 cells, and terminally differentiated effector memory CD45RA+ cells were excluded. Clones were read by immunoSEQ multiplex PCR, and TCRdb kept only the in-frame ones, dropping some. The repertoire holds about 750,000 clones, with 92% as singletons. Sequencing input: naive CD8+ T cells sorted from blood. These receptors all stem from a man in his thirties or forties in good health.

V usage is TRBV7-6 and J usage is TRBJ2-1; 10 bases agree with TRBD2. The CDR3 extends over 16 amino acids. Germline V lookup: CDR1 SGHVS, CDR2 FNYEAQ. Losses at the gene ends were 6 bases for V and 6 bases for J; bases not matched to a gene: 11. The CDR3 nucleotides are TGTGCCAGCAGTCTTCTCCTAGCGGGAGAGAGCAATGAGCAGTTCTTC. This encodes CASSLLLAGESNEQFF.

Only one count was recorded for this clone. The V gene is TRBV4-3, the J gene TRBJ2-1; 9 nucleotides line up with TRBD1. Germline trimming cut 8 bases from V and 4 bases from J; bases unmatched to any gene: 6. This CDR3 has 14 residues. CDR1 is LGHNA and CDR2 is YSLEER in the germline V gene. The DNA for the CDR3 is TGCGCCAGCTCGGGGACAGGGCCTTACAATGAGCAGTTCTTC. Residues: CASSGTGPYNEQFF.

The V and J genes are TRBV11-2 and TRBJ2-1, with 8 nucleotides matching TRBD2. The ends lost 6 bases at V and 8 bases at J; junction bases unmatched: 9. The germline gives CDR1 SGHAT, CDR2 FQNNGV. This CDR3 contains 14 residues. CDR3 sequence (DNA): TGTGCCAGCAGTATTGGGACTAGTGGGCATGAGCAGTTCTTC. It translates to CASSIGTSGHEQFF.

The chain combines TRBV27 with TRBJ2-7; D not certain. Deletions cut 6 bases from V and 6 bases from J, with 12 bases between. This CDR3 is built from 12 residues. CDR1 is MNHEY, CDR2 SMNVEV, per germline (reference sequence). The CDR3 region has the DNA TGTGCCAGCAGGAACCTACCCTCCGAGCAGTACTTC. Its protein product is CASRNLPSEQYF.

This chain joins TRBV5-4 and TRBJ2-7; TRBD1 or TRBD2 may be the D gene (5 bases each). Germline V lookup: CDR1 SGHNT, CDR2 YYREEE (reference sequence). Trimming cost V 4 bases and J 3 bases, with 14 bases left between them. CDR3 size: 14 residues. The DNA of the CDR3 is TGTGCCAGCAGCCTCCGGGACGGATTCTACGAGCAGTACTTC. This sequence encodes CASSLRDGFYEQYF.

A single count supports this clone. The DNA is left out, because the CDR3 cannot be placed on it with certainty; the CDR3 is given as TCRdb lists it. CDR3 in amino acids: CASSQVAGGAYKSFF. The rearrangement uses TRBV4-1 and TRBJ2-1; TRBD1 reflects the table's D call only, with no check against the DNA. The CDR3 length is 15 residues, termini included. Germline V gives CDR1 MGHRA, CDR2 YSYEKL.

The chain joins TRBV5-1 to TRBJ1-1; TRBD1 agrees at 7 bases. The CDR3 totals 12 residues. V gave up 4 bases and J gave up 8 bases; unmatched junction bases: 5. Per the germline V gene, CDR1 is SGHRS and CDR2 is YFSETQ. In nucleotides, the CDR3 is TGCGCCAGCAGCGCACAGGGGCAGGAAGCTTTCTTT. The encoded protein is CASSAQGQEAFF.

This sequence joins TRBV25-1 and TRBJ2-3; weak D call: TRBD2 (7 bases). V lost 11 bases to trimming and J lost 0 bases, with 21 bases between them. The CDR3 is 16 amino acids. CDR1 is MGHDK, CDR2 SYGVNS, per germline. The CDR3 nucleotides read TGTGCCGTAGCCCGGGGGGCGTTTAGCAGCACAGATACGCAGTATTTT. This translates into CAVARGAFSSTDTQYF.